This TCR beta chain is from a study of blood T cells in healthy people across ages. Whole-study results and caveats: Per-million-T-cell TCR beta diversity fell roughly linearly with age.

The use of a sample-barcoded 5' primer and a J-beta primer mix characterized a second PCR of roughly 6 to 11 cycles. The template-switch adaptor was a 5' adaptor with 12 random nucleotides. It tagged each cDNA molecule. TCRdb recomputed calls from the 5' RACE reads with MiXCR, one row per CDR3 protein. The sample carries hundreds of thousands of distinct CDR3 sequences, less than 40% recorded once. The CDR3 runs to 12 residues. Trimming stripped 8 bases from V and 5 bases from J, with 12 bases between. This clonotype was detected many times. Its antigen is not identified. What was sequenced was blood. The V call is TRBV12-3 or TRBV12-4, the J call TRBJ1-1, with D unresolved. This sequence originates from a woman over 75 in good health. CDR3 coding DNA: TGTGCCAGCGGTACGGGGTTGACTGAAGCTTTCTTT. Amino acids: CASGTGLTEAFF.